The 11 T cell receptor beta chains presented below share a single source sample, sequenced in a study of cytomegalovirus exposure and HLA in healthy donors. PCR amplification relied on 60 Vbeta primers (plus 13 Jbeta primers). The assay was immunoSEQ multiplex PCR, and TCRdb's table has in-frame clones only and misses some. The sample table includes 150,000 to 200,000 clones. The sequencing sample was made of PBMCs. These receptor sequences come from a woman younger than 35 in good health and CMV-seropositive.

The CDR3 is CASSLERSGGYTF. CDR3 in DNA: TGTGCCAGCAGCTTGGAGCGCTCGGGAGGCTACACCTTC. The J gene is TRBJ1-2, the V gene TRBV5-6; no clear D gene. V shed 0 bases and J shed 8 bases, with 11 bases lying between them. The CDR3 length is 13 residues. Germline V CDR1 and CDR2: SGHDT, YYEEEE.

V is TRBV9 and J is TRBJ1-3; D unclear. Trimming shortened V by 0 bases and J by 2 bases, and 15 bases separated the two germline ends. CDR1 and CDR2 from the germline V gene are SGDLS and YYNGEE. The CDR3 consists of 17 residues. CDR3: CASSVGGSTSAGNTIYF. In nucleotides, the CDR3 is TGTGCCAGCAGCGTAGGTGGATCGACTTCAGCTGGAAACACCATATATTTT.

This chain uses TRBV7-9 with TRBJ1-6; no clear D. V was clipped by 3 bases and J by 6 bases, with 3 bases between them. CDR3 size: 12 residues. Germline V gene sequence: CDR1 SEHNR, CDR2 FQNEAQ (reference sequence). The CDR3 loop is CASSFLNSPLHF. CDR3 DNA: TGTGCCAGCAGCTTCCTTAATTCACCCCTCCACTTT.

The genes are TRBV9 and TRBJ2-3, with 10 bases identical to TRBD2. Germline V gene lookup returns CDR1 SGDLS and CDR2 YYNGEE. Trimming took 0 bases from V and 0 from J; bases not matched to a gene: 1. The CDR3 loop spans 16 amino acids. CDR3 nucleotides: TGTGCCAGCAGCGTAGGAGCGGGAGGGAGCACAGATACGCAGTATTTT. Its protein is CASSVGAGGSTDTQYF.

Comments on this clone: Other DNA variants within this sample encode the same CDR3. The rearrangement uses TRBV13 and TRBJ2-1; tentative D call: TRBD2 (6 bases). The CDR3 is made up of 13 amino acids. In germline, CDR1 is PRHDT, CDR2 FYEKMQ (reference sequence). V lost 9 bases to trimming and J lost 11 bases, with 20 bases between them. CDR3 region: CASSPRDSQKQFF. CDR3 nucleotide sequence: TGTGCCAGTAGCCCAAGGGACTCTCAGAAGCAGTTCTTC.

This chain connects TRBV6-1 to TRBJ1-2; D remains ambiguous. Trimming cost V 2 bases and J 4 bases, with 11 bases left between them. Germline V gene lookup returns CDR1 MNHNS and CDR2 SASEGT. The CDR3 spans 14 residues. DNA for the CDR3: TGTGCCAGCAGTGAATCGGCGGATGCCTATGGCTACACCTTC. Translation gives CASSESADAYGYTF.

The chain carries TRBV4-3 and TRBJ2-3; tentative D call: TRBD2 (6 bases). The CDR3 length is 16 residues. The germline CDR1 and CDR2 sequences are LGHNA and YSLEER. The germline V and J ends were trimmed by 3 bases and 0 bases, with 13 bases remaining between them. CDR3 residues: CASSQEAGGSTDTQYF. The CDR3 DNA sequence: TGCGCCAGCAGCCAGGAGGCCGGGGGTAGCACAGATACGCAGTATTTT.

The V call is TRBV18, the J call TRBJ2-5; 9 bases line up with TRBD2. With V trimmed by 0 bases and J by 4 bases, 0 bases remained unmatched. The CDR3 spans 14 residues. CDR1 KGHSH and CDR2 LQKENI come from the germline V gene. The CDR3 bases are TGTGCCAGCTCACCACCTAGCGGGAGAGAGACCCAGTACTTC. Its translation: CASSPPSGRETQYF.

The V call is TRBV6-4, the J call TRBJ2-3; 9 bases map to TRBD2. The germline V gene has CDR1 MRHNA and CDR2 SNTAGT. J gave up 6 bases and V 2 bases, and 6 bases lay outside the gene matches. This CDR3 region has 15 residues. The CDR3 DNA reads TGTGCCAGCAGTGACGGCGGGGGGGCCGTGGATACGCAGTATTTT. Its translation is CASSDGGGAVDTQYF.

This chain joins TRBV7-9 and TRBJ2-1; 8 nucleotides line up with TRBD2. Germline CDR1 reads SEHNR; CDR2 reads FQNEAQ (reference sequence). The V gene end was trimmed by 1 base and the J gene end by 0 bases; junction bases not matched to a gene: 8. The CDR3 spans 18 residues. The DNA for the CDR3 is TGTGCCAGCAGCTTAGTCGGGGTAGCGGGGAGCTCCTACAATGAGCAGTTCTTC. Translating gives CASSLVGVAGSSYNEQFF.

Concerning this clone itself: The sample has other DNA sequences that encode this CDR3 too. DNA for the CDR3: TGTGCCTGGAGTGTACAGGGGGCGCGGACTGAAGCTTTCTTT. Amino acids: CAWSVQGARTEAFF. The V call is TRBV30, the J call TRBJ1-1; 9 nucleotides agree with TRBD1. Germline lookup yields CDR1 GTSNPN and CDR2 SVGIG (reference sequence). CDR3 length: 14 amino acids. V was clipped by 0 bases and J by 5 bases; unmatched bases: 4.